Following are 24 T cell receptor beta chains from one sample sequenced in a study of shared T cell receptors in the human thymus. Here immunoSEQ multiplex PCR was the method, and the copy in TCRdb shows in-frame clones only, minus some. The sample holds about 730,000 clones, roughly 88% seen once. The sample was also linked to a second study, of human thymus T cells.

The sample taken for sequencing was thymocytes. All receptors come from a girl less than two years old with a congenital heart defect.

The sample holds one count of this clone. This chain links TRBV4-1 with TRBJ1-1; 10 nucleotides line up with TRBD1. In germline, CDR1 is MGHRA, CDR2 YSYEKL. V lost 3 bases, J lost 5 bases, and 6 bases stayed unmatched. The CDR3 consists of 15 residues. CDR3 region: CASSQPTGGATEAFF. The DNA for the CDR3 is TGCGCCAGCAGCCAGCCGACAGGGGGCGCAACTGAAGCTTTCTTT.

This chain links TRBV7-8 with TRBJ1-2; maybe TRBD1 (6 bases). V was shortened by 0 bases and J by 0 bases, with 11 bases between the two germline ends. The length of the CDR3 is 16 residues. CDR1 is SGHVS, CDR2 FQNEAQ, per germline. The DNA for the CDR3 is TGTGCCAGCAGCTTAGCGGTCTCAGGGGCTAACTATGGCTACACCTTC. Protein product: CASSLAVSGANYGYTF.

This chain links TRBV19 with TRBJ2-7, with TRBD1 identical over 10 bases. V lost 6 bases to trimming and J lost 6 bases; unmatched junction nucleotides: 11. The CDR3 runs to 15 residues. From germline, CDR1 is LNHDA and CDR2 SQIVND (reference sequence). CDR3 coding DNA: TGTGCCAGTAGAAACCCCGGGACAGGGGCTGTCGAGCAGTACTTC. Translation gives CASRNPGTGAVEQYF.

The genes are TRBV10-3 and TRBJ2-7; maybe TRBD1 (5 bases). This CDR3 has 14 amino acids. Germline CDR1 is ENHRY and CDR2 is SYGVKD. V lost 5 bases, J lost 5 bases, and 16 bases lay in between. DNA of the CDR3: TGTGCCATCAGTTGGTCCAGGGAAGGGGACGAGCAGTACTTC. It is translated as CAISWSREGDEQYF.

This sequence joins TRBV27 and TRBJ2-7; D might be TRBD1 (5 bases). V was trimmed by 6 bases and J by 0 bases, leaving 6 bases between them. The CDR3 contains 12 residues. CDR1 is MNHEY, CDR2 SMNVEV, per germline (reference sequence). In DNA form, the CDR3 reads TGTGCCAGCAGGGACAACTCCTACGAGCAGTACTTC. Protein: CASRDNSYEQYF.

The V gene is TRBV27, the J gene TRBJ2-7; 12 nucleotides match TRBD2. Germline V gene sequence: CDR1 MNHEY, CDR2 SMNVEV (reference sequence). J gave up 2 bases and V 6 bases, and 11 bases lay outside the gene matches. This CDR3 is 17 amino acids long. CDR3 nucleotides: TGTGCCAGCAGCCCCGACCGACTAGCGGGGGCGACCTACGAGCAGTACTTC. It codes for CASSPDRLAGATYEQYF.

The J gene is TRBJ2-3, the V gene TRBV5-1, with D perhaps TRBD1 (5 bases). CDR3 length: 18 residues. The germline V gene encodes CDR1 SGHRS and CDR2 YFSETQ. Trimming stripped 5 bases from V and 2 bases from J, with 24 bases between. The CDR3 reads CASSYWSFPRGSTDTQYF. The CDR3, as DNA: TGCGCCAGCAGTTATTGGTCTTTTCCTAGGGGCTCCACAGATACGCAGTATTTT.

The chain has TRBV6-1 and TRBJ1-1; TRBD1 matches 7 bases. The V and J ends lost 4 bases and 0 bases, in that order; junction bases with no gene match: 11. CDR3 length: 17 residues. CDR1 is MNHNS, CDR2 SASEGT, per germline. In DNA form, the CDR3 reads TGTGCCAGCAGTGCGTCGACAGGGACGGACATGAACACTGAAGCTTTCTTT. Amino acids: CASSASTGTDMNTEAFF.

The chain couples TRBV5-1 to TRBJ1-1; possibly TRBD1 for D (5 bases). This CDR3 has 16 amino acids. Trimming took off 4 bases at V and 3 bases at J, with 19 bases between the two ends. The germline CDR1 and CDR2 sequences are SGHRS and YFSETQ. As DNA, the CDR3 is TGCGCCAGCAGCCCCCTGGAGTTAGAGACAGACACTGAAGCTTTCTTT. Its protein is CASSPLELETDTEAFF.

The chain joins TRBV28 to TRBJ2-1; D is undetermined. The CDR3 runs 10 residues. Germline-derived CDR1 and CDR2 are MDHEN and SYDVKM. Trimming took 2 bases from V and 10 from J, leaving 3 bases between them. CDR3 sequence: CASSLGEQFF. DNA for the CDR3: TGTGCCAGCAGTTTAGGCGAGCAGTTCTTC.

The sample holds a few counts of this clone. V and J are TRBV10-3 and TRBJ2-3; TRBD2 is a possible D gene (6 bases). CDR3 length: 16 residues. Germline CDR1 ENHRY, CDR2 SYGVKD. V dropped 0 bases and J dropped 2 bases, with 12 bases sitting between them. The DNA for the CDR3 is TGTGCCATCAGTGAGTCCAATAGCGGCCCCACAGATACGCAGTATTTT. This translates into CAISESNSGPTDTQYF.

CDR3 bases: TGTGCCAGCAGCGTAGGGCTCTCTGGAAACACCATATATTTT. Its translation: CASSVGLSGNTIYF. The rearrangement joins TRBV9 to TRBJ1-3, with no clear D. CDR1 is SGDLS, CDR2 YYNGEE, per germline. The CDR3 spans 14 residues. V lost 0 bases and J lost 0, with 4 bases in between. The whole variable domain, remainder taken from reference TRBV9 and TRBJ1-3, is DSGVTQTPKHLITATGQRVTLRCSPRSGDLSVYWYQQSLDQGLQFLIQYYNGEERAKGNILERFSAQQFPDLHSELNLSSLELGDSALYFCASSVGLSGNTIYFGEGSWLTVV.

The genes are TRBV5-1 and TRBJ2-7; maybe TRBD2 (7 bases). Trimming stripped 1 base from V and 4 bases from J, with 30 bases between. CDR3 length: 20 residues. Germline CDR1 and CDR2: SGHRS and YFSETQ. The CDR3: CASSLRGGTTSRTHLYEQYF. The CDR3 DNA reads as TGCGCCAGCAGCTTGAGGGGGGGAACTACCTCGCGCACCCATCTTTACGAGCAGTACTTC.

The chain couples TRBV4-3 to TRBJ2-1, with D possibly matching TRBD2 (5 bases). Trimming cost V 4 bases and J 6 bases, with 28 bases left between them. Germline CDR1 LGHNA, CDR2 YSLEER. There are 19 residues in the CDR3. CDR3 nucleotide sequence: TGCGCCAGCAGCCTCCACTGTCCTAGGCTCCCGGGGTCTCTCAATGAGCAGTTCTTC. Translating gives CASSLHCPRLPGSLNEQFF.

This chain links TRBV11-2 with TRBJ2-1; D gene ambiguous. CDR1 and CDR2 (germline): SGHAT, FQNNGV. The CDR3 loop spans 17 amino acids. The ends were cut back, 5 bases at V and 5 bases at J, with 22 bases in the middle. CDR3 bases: TGTGCCAGCAGCCACGAACCCCAAGCCCGAAAAGACAATGAGCAGTTCTTC. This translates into CASSHEPQARKDNEQFF.

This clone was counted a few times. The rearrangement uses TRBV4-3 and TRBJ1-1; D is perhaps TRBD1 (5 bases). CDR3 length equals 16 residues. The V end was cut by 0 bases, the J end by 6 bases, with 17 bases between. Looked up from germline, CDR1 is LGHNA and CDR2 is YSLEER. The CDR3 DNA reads TGCGCCAGCAGCCAAGATGGGGGGATAGGACCCGCTGAAGCTTTCTTT. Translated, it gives CASSQDGGIGPAEAFF.

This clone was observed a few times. The CDR3 protein is CASSTWDRERVVDEQYF. The CDR3, as DNA: TGTGCCAGCAGCACTTGGGACAGGGAGCGAGTGGTAGACGAGCAGTACTTC. This chain links TRBV11-2 with TRBJ2-7; 9 bases match TRBD1. The CDR3 is made up of 17 amino acids. From germline, CDR1 is SGHAT and CDR2 FQNNGV. V trimming: 5 bases; J trimming: 5 bases; junction bases outside the gene matches: 16.

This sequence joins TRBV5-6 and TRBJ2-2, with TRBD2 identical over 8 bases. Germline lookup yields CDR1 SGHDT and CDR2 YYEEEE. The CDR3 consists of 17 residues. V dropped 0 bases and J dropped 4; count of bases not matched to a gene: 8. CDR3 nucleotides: TGTGCCAGCAGCTTGGTTCTGGCGGGGGGTCTCACCGGGGAGCTGTTTTTT. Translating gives CASSLVLAGGLTGELFF.

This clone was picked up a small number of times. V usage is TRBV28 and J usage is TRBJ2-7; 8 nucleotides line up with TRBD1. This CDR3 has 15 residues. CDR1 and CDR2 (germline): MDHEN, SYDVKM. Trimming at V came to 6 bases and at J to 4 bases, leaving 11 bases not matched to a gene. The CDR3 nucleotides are TGTGCCAGCAGCCACGGACAGGGTGAATCGTACGAGCAGTACTTC. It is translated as CASSHGQGESYEQYF.

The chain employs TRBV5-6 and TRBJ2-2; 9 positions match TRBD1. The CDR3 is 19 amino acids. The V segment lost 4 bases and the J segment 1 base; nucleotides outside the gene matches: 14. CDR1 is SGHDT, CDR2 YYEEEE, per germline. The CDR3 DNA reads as TGTGCCAGCAGCCCGGGACAGGGCGATTCCTCAAGGAACACCGGGGAGCTGTTTTTT. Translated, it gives CASSPGQGDSSRNTGELFF.

The CDR3 DNA sequence: TGTGCCTGGACAGGGGTGCGGGGGAACACCATATATTTT. The encoded protein is CAWTGVRGNTIYF. The chain is built from TRBV30 and TRBJ1-3, with TRBD1 as a possible D gene (6 bases). The V end was cut by 4 bases, the J end by 7 bases, with 14 bases between. Germline-derived CDR1 and CDR2 are GTSNPN and SVGIG (reference sequence). The CDR3 is 13 residues long.

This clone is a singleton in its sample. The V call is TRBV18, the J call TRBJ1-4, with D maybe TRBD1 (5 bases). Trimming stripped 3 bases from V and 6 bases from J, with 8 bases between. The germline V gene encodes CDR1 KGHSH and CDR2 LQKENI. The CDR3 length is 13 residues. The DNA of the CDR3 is TGTGCCAGCTCACCCTTCAGGGATGAAAAACTGTTTTTT. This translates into CASSPFRDEKLFF. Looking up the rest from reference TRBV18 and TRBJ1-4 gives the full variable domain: NAGVMQNPRHLVRRRGQEARLRCSPMKGHSHVYWYRQLPEEGLKFMVYLQKENIIDESGMPKERFSAEFPKEGPSILRIQQVVRGDSAAYFCASSPFRDEKLFFGSGTQLSVL.

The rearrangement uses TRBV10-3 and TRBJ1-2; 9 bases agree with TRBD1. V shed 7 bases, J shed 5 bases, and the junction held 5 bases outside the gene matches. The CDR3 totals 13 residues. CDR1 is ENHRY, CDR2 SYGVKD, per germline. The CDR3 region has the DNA TGTGCCATCAAATCGGGACAGGGATATGGCTACACCTTC. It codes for CAIKSGQGYGYTF.

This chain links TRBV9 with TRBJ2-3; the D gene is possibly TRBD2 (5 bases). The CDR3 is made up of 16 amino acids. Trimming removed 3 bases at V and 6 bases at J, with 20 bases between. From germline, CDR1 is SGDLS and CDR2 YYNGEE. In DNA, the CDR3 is TGTGCCAGCAGCGGACTCCCCCGCGGGCGGTGGGATACGCAGTATTTT. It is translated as CASSGLPRGRWDTQYF.